A single sample is the source of the 20 T cell receptor beta chains below, sequenced in a study of T cells after posttransplantation cyclophosphamide. Clones were read by immunoSEQ multiplex PCR, and TCRdb kept only the in-frame ones, dropping some. Observed in the sample are over 25,000 clones, none of them singletons. The sequencing sample was made of PBMCs. The source of these receptors is a woman in her twenties or thirties in good health and a related stem cell transplant donor.

This clone has at least ten counts. The chain uses TRBV19 and TRBJ1-3; D may be TRBD1 (5 bases). Trimming pared 3 bases from V and 0 bases from J, leaving 12 bases between. The CDR3 runs to 16 residues. Per germline, CDR1 LNHDA and CDR2 SQIVND (reference sequence). The CDR3 bases are TGTGCCAGTAGTATGCGGCAGGGCGGCTCTGGAAACACCATATATTTT. Protein product: CASSMRQGGSGNTIYF.

This clone was seen more than once but under ten times. In DNA, the CDR3 is TGTGCCAGCAGTTTTCGGGGAGGTAACTATGGCTACACCTTC. It yields the protein CASSFRGGNYGYTF. The chain has TRBV12-3 or TRBV12-4 and TRBJ1-2; D is unclear. The CDR3 sequence is 14 residues long. Trimming took off 3 bases at V and 1 base at J, with 9 bases between the two ends.

This clone was observed many times. The CDR3 bases are TGTGCCATCAGTGAGGCGGTAGCGGGGTCCTACGAGCAGTACTTC. Protein sequence: CAISEAVAGSYEQYF. This chain joins TRBV10-3 and TRBJ2-7; TRBD2 matches at 8 bases. The length of the CDR3 is 15 residues. The germline CDR1 and CDR2 sequences are ENHRY and SYGVKD. J lost 1 base, V lost 2 bases, and 4 bases had no gene match.

In this sample, this clone turned up many times. V and J are TRBV15 and TRBJ1-1; D might be TRBD1 (5 bases). The length of the CDR3 is 12 residues. CDR1 is LNHNV and CDR2 is YYDKDF in the germline V gene (reference sequence). Trimming removed 3 bases at V and 10 bases at J, with 12 bases between. The CDR3 coding sequence is TGTGCCACCAGCAGCGACAGTTTAGGAGCTTTCTTT. Its protein is CATSSDSLGAFF.

The chain combines TRBV6-1 with TRBJ2-5; 7 bases are shared with TRBD1. The CDR3 sequence is 15 residues long. The V and J ends lost 7 bases and 4 bases, in that order; junction bases with no gene match: 12. Germline CDR1 is MNHNS and CDR2 is SASEGT. DNA for the CDR3: TGTGCCAGCATTATCGACCCGGACAGGCGAGAGACCCAGTACTTC. Residues: CASIIDPDRRETQYF.

This clone appeared many times. This chain connects TRBV6-1 to TRBJ1-2; tentative D call: TRBD1 (5 bases). With 3 bases removed from V and 5 bases from J, the gap between germline ends came to 7 bases. The V gene's germline CDR1 is MNHNS and CDR2 SASEGT. The CDR3 contains 12 residues. This chain's CDR3 is CASSETAYGYTF. For the CDR3, the DNA is TGTGCCAGCAGTGAGACAGCGTATGGCTACACCTTC.

In its sample, this clone was seen many times. The chain is built from TRBV29-1 and TRBJ1-4; TRBD1 matches 8 bases. The CDR3 has 14 residues. Germline lookup yields CDR1 SQVTM and CDR2 ANQGSEA. With V trimmed by 6 bases and J by 4 bases, 7 bases remained unmatched. The CDR3 spells CSVASGGSNEKLFF. The CDR3 DNA is TGCAGCGTGGCTTCAGGGGGCAGTAATGAAAAACTGTTTTTT.

This clone occurred many times. The V call is TRBV4-3, the J call TRBJ2-2; D not certain. Deletions cut 4 bases from V and 1 base from J, with 16 bases between. This CDR3 contains 17 residues. CDR1 LGHNA and CDR2 YSLEER come from the germline V gene. CDR3 DNA: TGCGCCAGCAGCCCCAACTCGGTGGGCCTGAACACCGGGGAGCTGTTTTTT. It is translated as CASSPNSVGLNTGELFF.

This clone has a count of ten or more. The gene calls are TRBV9 and TRBJ1-2; TRBD1 is a possible D gene (6 bases). Between the trimmed V and J ends, which lost 3 bases and 8 bases, there was a span of 14 bases. The germline CDR1 and CDR2 sequences are SGDLS and YYNGEE. This CDR3 region has 13 residues. CDR3 in DNA: TGTGCCAGCAGCGGCCTCAGGGGAGACGGCTACACCTTC. Its translation is CASSGLRGDGYTF.

The sample holds a few counts of this clone. V is TRBV6-5 and J is TRBJ1-1; tentatively, D is TRBD1 (5 bases). V shed 0 bases and J shed 0 bases, with 8 bases lying between them. Looked up from germline, CDR1 is MNHEY and CDR2 is SVGAGI. CDR3 length: 15 residues. CDR3 nucleotide sequence: TGTGCCAGCAGTTACTCAGGCAGGGTGAACACTGAAGCTTTCTTT. Protein product: CASSYSGRVNTEAFF.

This clone was found a few times. At one of its ends the junction is not consistent with the germline gene, which may arise from a read error. This sequence joins TRBV5-4 and TRBJ2-4, with 8 bases fitting TRBD2. Germline assignment: CDR1 SGHNT and CDR2 YYREEE (reference sequence). The CDR3 loop spans 16 amino acids. DNA of the CDR3: TGTGCCAGCAGCTTGGCCGGTGGACTAGCCACAAACATTCAGTACTTC. This encodes CASSLAGGLATNIQYF.

This clone was counted at least ten times. The chain links TRBV6-2 or TRBV6-3 to TRBJ2-3; 12 nucleotides align to TRBD2. Germline loops: CDR1 MNHEY, CDR2 SVGEGT. The CDR3 is 17 residues long. With 2 bases clipped from V and 2 bases from J, the junction kept 5 bases outside the gene matches. The CDR3 is CASSYATSGGTTDTQYF. The CDR3 coding sequence is TGTGCCAGCAGTTACGCTACTAGCGGGGGGACCACAGATACGCAGTATTTT.

This clone occurred many times. The genes are TRBV5-1 and TRBJ1-5; maybe TRBD1 (6 bases). CDR1 is SGHRS, CDR2 YFSETQ, per germline. This CDR3 is built from 15 residues. V was shortened by 4 bases and J by 7 bases, with 18 bases between the two germline ends. Written as DNA, the CDR3 is TGCGCCAGCAGCCCCGGCCAGGGGCTAGGACAGCCCCAGCATTTT. It specifies CASSPGQGLGQPQHF.

This clone was counted at least ten times. The chain combines TRBV9 with TRBJ1-3; D gene ambiguous. The germline gives CDR1 SGDLS, CDR2 YYNGEE. This CDR3 is 16 amino acids long. Trimming removed 4 bases at V and 0 bases at J, with 14 bases between. The CDR3 coding sequence is TGTGCCAGCAGCCCCTCCCGTAGGGTCTCTGGAAACACCATATATTTT. It translates to CASSPSRRVSGNTIYF.

This clone has at least ten counts. This chain uses TRBV4-3 with TRBJ2-3, with D tentatively TRBD2 (5 bases). Germline CDR1 LGHNA, CDR2 YSLEER. The V gene lost 0 bases and the J gene lost 2 bases, with 12 bases spanning the gap. The CDR3 is 16 amino acids. CDR3 in amino acids: CASSQDFSGSTDTQYF. DNA for the CDR3: TGCGCCAGCAGCCAAGATTTCAGCGGATCCACAGATACGCAGTATTTT.

This sequence joins TRBV12-3 or TRBV12-4 and TRBJ1-2, with D unclear. V lost 5 bases, J lost 1 base, and 14 bases lay in between. CDR3 length: 15 residues. The DNA for the CDR3 is TGTGCCAGCAGTGTATCCCTAAATAATAACTATGGCTACACCTTC. This encodes CASSVSLNNNYGYTF.

This clone was seen a handful of times. The CDR3 is CASSAASGGTDTQYF. In nucleotides, the CDR3 is TGTGCCAGCAGTGCCGCTAGCGGGGGCACAGATACGCAGTATTTT. This chain links TRBV6-1 with TRBJ2-3; 9 nucleotides agree with TRBD2. This CDR3 comprises 15 residues. Germline trimming cut 4 bases from V and 1 base from J; bases unmatched to any gene: 3. Germline values: CDR1 MNHNS, CDR2 SASEGT.

In this sample, this clone turned up many times. The rearrangement joins TRBV11-1 to TRBJ2-7, with 7 bases aligning to TRBD1. The CDR3 is made up of 15 amino acids. V lost 0 bases, J lost 0 bases, and 2 bases stayed unmatched. Germline lookup yields CDR1 SGHAT and CDR2 FQDESV (reference sequence). The CDR3 bases are TGTGCCAGCAGCTTAGCGGGGACAGCCTCCTACGAGCAGTACTTC. It codes for CASSLAGTASYEQYF.

CDR3 coding DNA: TGCAGCGTTGGGGCAGTCCTCACAGATACGCAGTATTTT. It encodes CSVGAVLTDTQYF. This chain joins TRBV29-1 and TRBJ2-3; D ambiguous. The V and J ends lost 4 bases and 2 bases respectively, with 10 bases between them. CDR3 length equals 13 residues. Germline assignment: CDR1 SQVTM and CDR2 ANQGSEA.

This clone was counted only a few times. V is TRBV12-3 or TRBV12-4 and J is TRBJ1-1; the D gene is possibly TRBD1 (6 bases). The CDR3 totals 15 residues. Deletions cut 8 bases from V and 0 bases from J, with 16 bases between. The CDR3 DNA follows: TGTGCCAGCGCCAAGGCGGGGGACATGAACACTGAAGCTTTCTTT. Amino acid sequence: CASAKAGDMNTEAFF.